The T cell receptor (beta chain) described here comes from a study of blood T cell repertoires in COVID-19. Study at large: COVID-19 samples, acute and convalescent, were from the United States, Italy and Spain.

CDR3 length equals 15 residues. The germline CDR1 and CDR2 sequences are SEHNR and FQNEAQ (reference sequence). Trimming pared 5 bases from V and 0 bases from J, leaving 11 bases between. This table comes from immunoSEQ multiplex PCR, and its TCRdb copy is limited to in-frame clones, with some not included. The sample holds fewer than 250,000 clones; 87% are singletons and the top ten take just over 2.5%. The chain has TRBV7-9 and TRBJ2-1; D unclear. This clonotype was obtained from a woman aged 25 to 39 with acute COVID-19. The specimen sequenced was PBMCs or T cells enriched from blood (not recorded which). CDR3 region: CASSSIKFSYNEQFF. The CDR3 coding sequence is TGTGCCAGCAGCAGCATAAAATTCTCCTACAATGAGCAGTTCTTC. Full variable domain (missing parts from reference TRBV7-9 and TRBJ2-1): DTGVSQNPRHKITKRGQNVTFRCDPISEHNRLYWYRQTLGQGPEFLTYFQNEAQLEKSRLLSDRFSAERPKGSFSTLEIQRTEQGDSAMYLCASSSIKFSYNEQFFGPGTRLTVL.